Below are 19 T cell receptor beta chains sequenced from a single sample in a study of T cells after posttransplantation cyclophosphamide. Sequencing used immunoSEQ multiplex PCR; TCRdb keeps in-frame clones, though not all of them. Of 25,000 to 30,000 clones listed, 80% to 90% were seen once; the top ten hold less than 3.5%. The sample taken for sequencing was PBMCs. The receptors were sampled from a middle-aged man.

The genes are TRBV7-9 and TRBJ2-5; TRBD2 might be the D (6 bases). Trimming took off 2 bases at V and 4 bases at J, with 20 bases between the two ends. The germline V gene has CDR1 SEHNR and CDR2 FQNEAQ (reference sequence). CDR3 length: 17 residues. CDR3 DNA sequence: TGTGCCAGCAGCTTACTGGAAACGGGACTGAAGGTAGAGACCCAGTACTTC. It translates to CASSLLETGLKVETQYF.

The rearrangement links TRBV13 to TRBJ1-3; 10 nucleotides line up with TRBD1. The CDR3 consists of 17 residues. V dropped 5 bases and J dropped 3; count of bases not matched to a gene: 10. Looked up from germline, CDR1 is PRHDT and CDR2 is FYEKMQ (reference sequence). The CDR3 bases are TGTGCCAGCAGCCCCTTAGGGACAGGGGACCTTGGAAACACCATATATTTT. It specifies CASSPLGTGDLGNTIYF.

The CDR3 sequence: CASSQADGQDPYHYGYTF. The DNA for the CDR3 is TGTGCCAGCAGCCAAGCGGACGGACAGGATCCCTACCATTATGGCTACACCTTC. V and J are TRBV4-2 and TRBJ1-2, with TRBD1 identical over 7 bases. In germline, CDR1 is LGHNA, CDR2 YNFKEQ. This CDR3 has 18 amino acids. With V trimmed by 1 base and J by 5 bases, 16 bases remained unmatched.

The rearrangement joins TRBV9 to TRBJ2-5; D is perhaps TRBD1 (5 bases). The germline CDR1 and CDR2 sequences are SGDLS and YYNGEE. With 0 bases removed from V and 3 bases from J, the gap between germline ends came to 12 bases. The CDR3 is 15 residues long. CDR3 DNA sequence: TGTGCCAGCAGCGTAGGGGGCGGTAATAAAGAGACCCAGTACTTC. Translating it yields CASSVGGGNKETQYF.

The chain couples TRBV6-1 to TRBJ1-3; 7 nucleotides line up with TRBD1. Per the germline V gene, CDR1 is MNHNS and CDR2 is SASEGT. The V gene end was trimmed by 5 bases and the J gene end by 5 bases; junction bases not matched to a gene: 9. This CDR3 has 15 amino acids. The CDR3 coding sequence is TGTGCCAGCAGTTCCACACGGGACAGCCGAAACACCATATATTTT. Translating gives CASSSTRDSRNTIYF.

This sequence joins TRBV19 and TRBJ2-2, with D possibly being TRBD1 (5 bases). Trimming took 6 bases from V and 3 from J, leaving 11 bases between them. The CDR3 contains 14 residues. From germline, CDR1 is LNHDA and CDR2 SQIVND (reference sequence). The CDR3 DNA sequence: TGTGCCAGTAGGCAGGGATTATACACCGGGGAGCTGTTTTTT. Its translation is CASRQGLYTGELFF.

The chain recombines TRBV28 with TRBJ2-7, with 9 bases aligning to TRBD2. The CDR3 spans 13 residues. CDR1 is MDHEN and CDR2 is SYDVKM in the germline V gene. J lost 4 bases, V lost 10 bases, and 8 bases had no gene match. The CDR3 here is CAIQRGENYEQYF. DNA of the CDR3: TGTGCCATCCAGCGGGGGGAAAATTACGAGCAGTACTTC.

The V gene is TRBV7-9, the J gene TRBJ2-4; D may be TRBD1 (6 bases). Germline lookup yields CDR1 SEHNR and CDR2 FQNEAQ (reference sequence). There are 13 residues in the CDR3. V was clipped by 5 bases and J by 8 bases, with 13 bases between them. This CDR3 is CASSLNRDDIQYF. The CDR3 nucleotides read TGTGCCAGCAGCCTCAACAGGGATGACATTCAGTACTTC.

This rearrangement joins TRBV5-1 to TRBJ1-6; D perhaps matches TRBD1 (5 bases). Germline V gene lookup returns CDR1 SGHRS and CDR2 YFSETQ. V was pared by 2 bases and J by 9 bases, with 15 bases between. The CDR3 has 15 amino acids. The DNA for the CDR3 is TGCGCCAGCAGCTTATCCGGGACTCAAGGTTCACCCCTCCACTTT. Translation: CASSLSGTQGSPLHF.

The chain links TRBV6-5 to TRBJ1-2, with a weak D call TRBD1 (5 bases). The germline gives CDR1 MNHEY, CDR2 SVGAGI. This CDR3 is 13 amino acids long. The V gene lost 6 bases and the J gene lost 1 base, with 9 bases spanning the gap. CDR3 DNA: TGTGCCAGCAGCACGACAGTTAACTATGGCTACACCTTC. Translation: CASSTTVNYGYTF.

This chain uses TRBV21-1 with TRBJ2-7; the table's D call, TRBD2, has no DNA check behind it. TRBV21-1 is listed as a pseudogene. This CDR3 has 14 amino acids. CDR3 nucleotides: TGTGCCAGCACCACCCGGGGATGCCCTTACGAGCAGTACTTC. Amino acid sequence: CASTTRGCPYEQYF.

The V and J genes are TRBV4-2 and TRBJ1-1; tentatively, D is TRBD1 (6 bases). The CDR3 is 15 residues long. Germline CDR1 and CDR2: LGHNA and YNFKEQ. V shed 4 bases and J shed 0 bases, with 12 bases lying between them. The CDR3 here is CASSRSGHLNTEAFF. In DNA form, the CDR3 reads TGTGCCAGCAGCCGGTCGGGACACCTGAACACTGAAGCTTTCTTT.

The J gene is TRBJ1-4, the V gene TRBV10-3; D ambiguous. Deletions cut 0 bases from V and 8 bases from J, with 10 bases between. Germline V gene sequence: CDR1 ENHRY, CDR2 SYGVKD. CDR3 length: 14 amino acids. The CDR3 reads CAISESGGYEKLFF. The CDR3 nucleotides are TGTGCCATCAGTGAGTCTGGAGGTTACGAAAAACTGTTTTTT.

The sample holds one count of this clone. J is TRBJ2-4 and V is TRBV10-2, with D perhaps matching TRBD2 (7 bases). The CDR3 is 16 residues long. Germline V lookup: CDR1 WSHSY, CDR2 SAAADI. With 3 bases removed from V and 8 bases from J, the gap between germline ends came to 20 bases. This CDR3 reads CASSDRGAAGVDIQYF. In DNA, the CDR3 is TGCGCCAGCAGTGATCGGGGGGCGGCGGGGGTCGACATTCAGTACTTC.

V is TRBV30 and J is TRBJ1-1, with a weak D call TRBD1 (6 bases). Trimming removed 4 bases from V and 4 bases from J, with 13 bases in between. Germline values: CDR1 GTSNPN, CDR2 SVGIG (reference sequence). CDR3 size: 13 residues. The CDR3 sequence is CAWTTQGFTEAFF. The DNA for the CDR3 is TGTGCCTGGACAACCCAGGGGTTCACTGAAGCTTTCTTT.

The chain is built from TRBV7-9 and TRBJ2-1; 7 positions match TRBD2. From germline, CDR1 is SEHNR and CDR2 FQNEAQ (reference sequence). The CDR3 is 18 amino acids. V shed 2 bases, J shed 0 bases, and the junction held 10 bases outside the gene matches. The CDR3 bases are TGTGCCAGCAGCTTAATGGATGCGGGAGACCCCTCCTACAATGAGCAGTTCTTC. Amino acid sequence: CASSLMDAGDPSYNEQFF. Filled out from reference TRBV7-9 and TRBJ2-1, the complete variable domain reads DTGVSQNPRHKITKRGQNVTFRCDPISEHNRLYWYRQTLGQGPEFLTYFQNEAQLEKSRLLSDRFSAERPKGSFSTLEIQRTEQGDSAMYLCASSLMDAGDPSYNEQFFGPGTRLTVL.

The CDR3 spells CASSTTSIDTQYF. In nucleotides, the CDR3 is TGTGCCAGCTCAACAACCTCAATAGATACGCAGTATTTT. The V call is TRBV18, the J call TRBJ2-3; no reliable D call. Trimming shortened V by 5 bases and J by 5 bases, and 11 bases separated the two germline ends. Germline-derived CDR1 and CDR2 are KGHSH and LQKENI. This CDR3 region has 13 residues.

This rearrangement joins TRBV29-1 to TRBJ2-7; 10 bases line up with TRBD1. V shed 7 bases and J 2 bases; nucleotides not matched to a gene: 8. The germline V gene encodes CDR1 SQVTM and CDR2 ANQGSEA. This CDR3 contains 14 residues. CDR3 in amino acids: CSARRDRGTYEQYF. The CDR3 DNA reads as TGCAGCGCCCGCCGGGACAGGGGAACCTACGAGCAGTACTTC.

The chain joins TRBV7-8 to TRBJ2-1, with D possibly matching TRBD2 (6 bases). This CDR3 spans 14 amino acids. Germline lookup yields CDR1 SGHVS and CDR2 FQNEAQ. Trimming shortened V by 5 bases and J by 6 bases, and 14 bases separated the two germline ends. CDR3 DNA: TGTGCCAGCAGCCCCACTAGGAGGGTCAATGAGCAGTTCTTC. Its translation is CASSPTRRVNEQFF. Combining the CDR3 with reference TRBV7-8 and TRBJ2-1 gives the whole variable domain GAGVSQSPRYKVAKRGQDVALRCDPISGHVSLFWYQQALGQGPEFLTYFQNEAQLDKSGLPSDRFFAERPEGSVSTLKIQRTQQEDSAVYLCASSPTRRVNEQFFGPGTRLTVL.